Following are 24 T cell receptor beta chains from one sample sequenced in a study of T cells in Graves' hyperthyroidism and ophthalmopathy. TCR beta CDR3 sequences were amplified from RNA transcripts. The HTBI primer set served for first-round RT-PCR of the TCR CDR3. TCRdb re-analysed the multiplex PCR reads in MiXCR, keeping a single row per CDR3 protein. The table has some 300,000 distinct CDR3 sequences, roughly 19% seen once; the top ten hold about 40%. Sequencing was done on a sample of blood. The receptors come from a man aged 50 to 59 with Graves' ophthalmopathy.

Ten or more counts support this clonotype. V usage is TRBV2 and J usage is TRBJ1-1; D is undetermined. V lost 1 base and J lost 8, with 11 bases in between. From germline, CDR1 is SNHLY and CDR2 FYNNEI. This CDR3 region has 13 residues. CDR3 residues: CASSEEVLGEAFF. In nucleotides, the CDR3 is TGTGCCAGCAGTGAAGAAGTCCTCGGGGAAGCTTTCTTT.

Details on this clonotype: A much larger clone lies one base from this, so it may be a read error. This chain's CDR3 is CASSYGTRQYEQYF. DNA of the CDR3: TGTGCCAGCAGTTACGGGACAAGGCAATACGAGCAGTACTTC. The rearrangement uses TRBV6-5 and TRBJ2-7; weak D call: TRBD1 (6 bases). The CDR3 totals 14 residues. Germline assignment: CDR1 MNHEY and CDR2 SVGAGI. With 2 bases removed from V and 4 bases from J, the gap between germline ends came to 12 bases.

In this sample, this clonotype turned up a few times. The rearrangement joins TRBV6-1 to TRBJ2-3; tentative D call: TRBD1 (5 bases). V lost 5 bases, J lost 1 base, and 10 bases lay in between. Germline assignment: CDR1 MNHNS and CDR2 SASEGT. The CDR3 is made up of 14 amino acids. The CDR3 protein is CASSYNRCTDTQYF. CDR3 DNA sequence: TGTGCCAGCAGTTATAACAGGTGCACAGATACGCAGTATTTT.

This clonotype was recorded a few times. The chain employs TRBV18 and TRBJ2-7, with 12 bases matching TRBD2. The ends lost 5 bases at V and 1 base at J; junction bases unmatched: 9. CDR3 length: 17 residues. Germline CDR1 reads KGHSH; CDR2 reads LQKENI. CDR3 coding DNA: TGTGCCAGCTCAACCCGACTAGCGGGAGAGAGGTCCTACGAGCAGTACTTC. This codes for CASSTRLAGERSYEQYF.

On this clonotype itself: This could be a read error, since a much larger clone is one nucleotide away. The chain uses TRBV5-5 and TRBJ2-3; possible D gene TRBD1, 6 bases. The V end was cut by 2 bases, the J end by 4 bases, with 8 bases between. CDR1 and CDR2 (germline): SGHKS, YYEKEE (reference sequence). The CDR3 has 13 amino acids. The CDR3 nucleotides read TGTGCCAGCAGCTTCAGGGGCCCAGATACGCAGTATTTT. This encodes CASSFRGPDTQYF.

This CDR3 is CASRGQGFNEKLFF. CDR3 nucleotide sequence: TGTGCCAGCAGGGGCCAGGGGTTTAATGAAAAACTGTTTTTT. This chain uses TRBV27 with TRBJ1-4, with D tentatively TRBD1 (6 bases). Germline V gene data show CDR1 as MNHEY and CDR2 as SMNVEV (reference sequence). V was pared by 6 bases and J by 4 bases, with 12 bases between. The CDR3 consists of 14 residues.

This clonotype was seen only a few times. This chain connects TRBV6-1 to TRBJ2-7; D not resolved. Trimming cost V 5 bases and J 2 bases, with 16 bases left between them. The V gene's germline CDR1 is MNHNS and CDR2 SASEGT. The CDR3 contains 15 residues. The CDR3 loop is CASSYGPGPTYEQYF. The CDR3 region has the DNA TGTGCCAGCAGTTATGGCCCAGGACCCACCTACGAGCAGTACTTC.

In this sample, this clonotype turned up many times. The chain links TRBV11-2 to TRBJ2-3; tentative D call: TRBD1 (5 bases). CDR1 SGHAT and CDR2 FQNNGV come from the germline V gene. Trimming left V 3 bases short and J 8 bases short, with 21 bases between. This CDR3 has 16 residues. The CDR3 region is CASSFLLGVRSGTQYF. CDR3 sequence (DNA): TGTGCCAGCAGCTTTCTATTAGGGGTGCGTAGTGGTACGCAGTATTTT.

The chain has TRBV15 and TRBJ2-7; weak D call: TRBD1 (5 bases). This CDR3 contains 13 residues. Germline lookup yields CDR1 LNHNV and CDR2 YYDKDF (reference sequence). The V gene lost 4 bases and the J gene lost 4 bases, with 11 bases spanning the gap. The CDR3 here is CATSTPDRYEQYF. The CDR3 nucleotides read TGTGCCACCAGCACCCCAGACAGATACGAGCAGTACTTC.

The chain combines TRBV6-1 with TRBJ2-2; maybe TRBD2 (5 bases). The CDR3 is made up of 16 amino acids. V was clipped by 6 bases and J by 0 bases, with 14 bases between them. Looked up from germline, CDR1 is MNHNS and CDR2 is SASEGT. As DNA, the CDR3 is TGTGCCAGCAGCAGACTAACGGGCGCGAACACCGGGGAGCTGTTTTTT. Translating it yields CASSRLTGANTGELFF.

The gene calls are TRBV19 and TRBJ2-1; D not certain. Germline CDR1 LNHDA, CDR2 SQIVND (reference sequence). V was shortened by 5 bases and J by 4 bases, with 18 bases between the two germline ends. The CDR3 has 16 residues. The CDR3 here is CASSPGHSPPYNEQFF. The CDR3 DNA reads TGTGCCAGTAGTCCCGGCCACAGCCCTCCATACAATGAGCAGTTCTTC. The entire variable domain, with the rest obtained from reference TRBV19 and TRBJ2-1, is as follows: DGGITQSPKYLFRKEGQNVTLSCEQNLNHDAMYWYRQDPGQGLRLIYYSQIVNDFQKGDIAEGYSVSREKKESFPLTVTSAQKNPTAFYLCASSPGHSPPYNEQFFGPGTRLTVL.

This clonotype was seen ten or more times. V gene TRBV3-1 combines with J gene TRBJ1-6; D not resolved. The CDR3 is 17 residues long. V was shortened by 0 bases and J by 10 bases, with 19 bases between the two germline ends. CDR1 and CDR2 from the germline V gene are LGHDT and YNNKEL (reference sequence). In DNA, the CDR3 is TGTGCCAGCAGCCAAGATGAGACATTAAGGAATAGATCACCCCTCCACTTT. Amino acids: CASSQDETLRNRSPLHF.

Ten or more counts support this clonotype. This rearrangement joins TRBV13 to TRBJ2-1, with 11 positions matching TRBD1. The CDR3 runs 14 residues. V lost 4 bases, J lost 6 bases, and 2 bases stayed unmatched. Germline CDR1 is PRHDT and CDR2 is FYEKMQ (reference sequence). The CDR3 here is CASSSGTGGNEQFF. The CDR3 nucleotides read TGTGCCAGCAGCTCCGGGACAGGGGGCAATGAGCAGTTCTTC.

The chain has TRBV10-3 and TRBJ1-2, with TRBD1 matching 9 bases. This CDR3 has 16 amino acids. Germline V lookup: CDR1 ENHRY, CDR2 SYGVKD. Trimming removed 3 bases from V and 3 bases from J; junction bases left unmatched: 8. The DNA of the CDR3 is TGTGCCATCAGTGACTCGACCGGGACAGGGTACTATGGCTACACCTTC. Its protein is CAISDSTGTGYYGYTF.

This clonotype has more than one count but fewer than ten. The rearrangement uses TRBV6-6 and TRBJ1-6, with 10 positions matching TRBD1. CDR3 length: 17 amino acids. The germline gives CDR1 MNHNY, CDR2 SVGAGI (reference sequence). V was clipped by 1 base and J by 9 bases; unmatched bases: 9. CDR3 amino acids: CASSYFPPGQGLSPLHF. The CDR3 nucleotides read TGTGCCAGCAGTTACTTCCCCCCGGGACAGGGGCTTTCACCCCTCCACTTT.

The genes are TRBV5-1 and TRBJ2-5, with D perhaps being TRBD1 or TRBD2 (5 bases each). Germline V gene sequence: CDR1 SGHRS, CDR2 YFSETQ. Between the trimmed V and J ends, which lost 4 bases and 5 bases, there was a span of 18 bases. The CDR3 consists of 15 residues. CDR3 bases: TGCGCCAGCAGCCAGGCCCGGGGTCAGGGTGAGACCCAGTACTTC. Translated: CASSQARGQGETQYF. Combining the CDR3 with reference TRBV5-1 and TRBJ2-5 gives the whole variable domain KAGVTQTPRYLIKTRGQQVTLSCSPISGHRSVSWYQQTPGQGLQFLFEYFSETQRNKGNFPGRFSGRQFSNSRSEMNVSTLELGDSALYLCASSQARGQGETQYFGPGTRLLVL.

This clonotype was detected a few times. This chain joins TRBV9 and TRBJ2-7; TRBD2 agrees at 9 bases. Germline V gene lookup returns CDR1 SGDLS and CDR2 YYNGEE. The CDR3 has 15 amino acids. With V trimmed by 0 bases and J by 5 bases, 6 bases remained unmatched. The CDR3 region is CASSVGSGRNHEQYF. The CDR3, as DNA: TGTGCCAGCAGCGTAGGTAGCGGGAGAAATCACGAGCAGTACTTC.

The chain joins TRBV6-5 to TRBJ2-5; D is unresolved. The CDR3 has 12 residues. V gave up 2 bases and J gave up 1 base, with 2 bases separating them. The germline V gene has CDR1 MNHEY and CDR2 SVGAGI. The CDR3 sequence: CASSYVQETQYF. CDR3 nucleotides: TGTGCCAGCAGTTACGTCCAAGAGACCCAGTACTTC.

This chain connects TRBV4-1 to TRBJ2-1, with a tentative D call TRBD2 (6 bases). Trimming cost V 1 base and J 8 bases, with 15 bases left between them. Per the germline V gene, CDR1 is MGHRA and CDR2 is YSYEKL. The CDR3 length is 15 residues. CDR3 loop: CASSQVSGAIYEQFF. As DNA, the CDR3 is TGCGCCAGCAGCCAAGTATCGGGAGCTATCTATGAGCAGTTCTTC.

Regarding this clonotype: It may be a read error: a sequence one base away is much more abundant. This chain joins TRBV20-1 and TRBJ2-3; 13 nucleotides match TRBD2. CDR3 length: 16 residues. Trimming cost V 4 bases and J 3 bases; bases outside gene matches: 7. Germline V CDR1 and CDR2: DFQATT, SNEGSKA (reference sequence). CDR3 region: CSAIDLGLAGTDTQYF. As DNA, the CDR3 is TGCAGTGCTATCGACCTGGGACTAGCGGGGACAGATACGCAGTATTTT.

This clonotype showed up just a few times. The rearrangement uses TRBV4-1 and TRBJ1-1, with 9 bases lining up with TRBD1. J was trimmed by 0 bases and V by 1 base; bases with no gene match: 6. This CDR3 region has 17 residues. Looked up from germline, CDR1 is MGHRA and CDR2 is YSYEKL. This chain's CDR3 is CASSQGWGTGLNTEAFF. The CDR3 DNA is TGCGCCAGCAGCCAAGGTTGGGGGACAGGGTTGAACACTGAAGCTTTCTTT.

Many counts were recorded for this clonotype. The CDR3 DNA follows: TGTGCCAGTAAGGGGGACGGATGGGATAATCAGCCCCAGCATTTT. Translated: CASKGDGWDNQPQHF. The chain couples TRBV19 to TRBJ1-5; weak D call: TRBD1 (6 bases). This CDR3 contains 15 residues. From germline, CDR1 is LNHDA and CDR2 SQIVND (reference sequence). V lost 7 bases, J lost 4 bases, and 17 bases lay in between.

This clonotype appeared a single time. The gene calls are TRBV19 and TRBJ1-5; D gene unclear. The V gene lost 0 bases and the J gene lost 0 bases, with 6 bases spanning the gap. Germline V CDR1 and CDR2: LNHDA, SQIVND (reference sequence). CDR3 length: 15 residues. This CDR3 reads CASSIDHYSNQPQHF. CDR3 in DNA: TGTGCCAGTAGTATAGATCATTATAGCAATCAGCCCCAGCATTTT. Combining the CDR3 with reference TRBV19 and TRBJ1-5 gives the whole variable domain DGGITQSPKYLFRKEGQNVTLSCEQNLNHDAMYWYRQDPGQGLRLIYYSQIVNDFQKGDIAEGYSVSREKKESFPLTVTSAQKNPTAFYLCASSIDHYSNQPQHFGDGTRLSIL.

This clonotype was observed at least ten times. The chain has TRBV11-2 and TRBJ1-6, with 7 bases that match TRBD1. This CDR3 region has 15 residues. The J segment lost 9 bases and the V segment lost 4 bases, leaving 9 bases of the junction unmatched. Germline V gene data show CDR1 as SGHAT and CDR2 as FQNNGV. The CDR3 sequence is CASSSLTGLGSPLHF. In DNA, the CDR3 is TGTGCCAGCAGCTCACTGACAGGGCTGGGTTCACCCCTCCACTTT.